This entry features one T cell receptor beta chain sequence. The antigen remains unidentified. Looked up from germline, CDR1 is KGHDR and CDR2 is SFDVKD. The CDR3 contains 17 residues. Germline trimming cut 6 bases from V and 2 bases from J; bases unmatched to any gene: 14. The data were taken from a study of T cell responses to AZD1222 COVID-19 vaccine. Study-level findings and limits: Breadth and depth of Spike-specific TCRs rose after two AZD1222 doses. In all cases, repertoires were sampled only after the peak T cell response. Clonal diversity may have been underestimated in mostly white British donors. Baseline testing showed seropositivity in only five to seven AZD1222 recipients.

Assay: immunoSEQ multiplex PCR; the TCRdb copy retains only in-frame clones and omits some. This sample carries under 200,000 clones, more than 70% of them seen once, and the ten largest clones take roughly a quarter. This material consisted of peripheral blood, taken 28 days after the second AZD1222 dose. The receptor's source is an adult who received the AZD1222 COVID-19 vaccine. This chain uses TRBV24-1 with TRBJ2-5, with 7 positions matching TRBD2. DNA for the CDR3: TGTGCCACCAGTCGGTCTAGCGGAAAAGAGGGACAAGAGACCCAGTACTTC. Protein: CATSRSSGKEGQETQYF.